The 7 T cell receptor beta chains presented below share a single source sample, sequenced in a study of T cell responses to AZD1222 COVID-19 vaccine. The data were produced by immunoSEQ multiplex PCR, yet TCRdb's version contains in-frame clones alone and is incomplete. In the table there are 180,000 or so clones, roughly 92% of which are singletons. The sequencing here drew on peripheral blood, taken 28 days after the second AZD1222 dose. The receptors were sampled from an adult who received the AZD1222 COVID-19 vaccine.

The J gene is TRBJ1-5, the V gene TRBV28; 10 bases align to TRBD1. This CDR3 has 16 amino acids. In germline, CDR1 is MDHEN, CDR2 SYDVKM. Trimming took 6 bases from V and 4 from J; bases not matched to a gene: 9. The CDR3 bases are TGTGCCAGCAGAACCTTGACAGGGGGCTCGAATCAGCCCCAGCATTTT. Its translation is CASRTLTGGSNQPQHF.

The gene calls are TRBV20-1 and TRBJ1-3; D is uncertain. CDR3 length: 14 residues. The V and J ends lost 3 bases and 4 bases respectively, with 13 bases between them. CDR1 is DFQATT and CDR2 is SNEGSKA in the germline V gene (reference sequence). As DNA, the CDR3 is TGCAGTGCTAGTGGCACCCGAGCCGGAAACACCATATATTTT. Its translation is CSASGTRAGNTIYF.

The chain links TRBV6-5 to TRBJ1-5; 7 bases align to TRBD1. Germline CDR1 MNHEY, CDR2 SVGAGI. J gave up 4 bases and V 5 bases, and 8 bases lay outside the gene matches. The CDR3 contains 15 residues. CDR3: CASSLHRGPNQPQHF. In DNA form, the CDR3 reads TGTGCCAGCAGTCTGCACAGGGGACCAAATCAGCCCCAGCATTTT.

The gene calls are TRBV5-4 and TRBJ1-1; the D is unclear. The CDR3 runs to 14 residues. Germline assignment: CDR1 SGHNT and CDR2 YYREEE (reference sequence). Trimming took 4 bases from V and 1 from J, leaving 11 bases between them. CDR3 bases: TGTGCCAGCAGCCCCGGACTCGGGAACACTGAAGCTTTCTTT. The encoded protein is CASSPGLGNTEAFF.

The V call is TRBV11-1, the J call TRBJ1-1; D is undetermined. The CDR3 has 13 amino acids. The V gene lost 1 base and the J gene lost 5 bases, with 8 bases spanning the gap. Germline V gene data show CDR1 as SGHAT and CDR2 as FQDESV (reference sequence). The CDR3 coding sequence is TGTGCCAGCAGCTTAGTTTCTGGGACTGAAGCTTTCTTT. Protein: CASSLVSGTEAFF.

V is TRBV27 and J is TRBJ1-1; weak D call: TRBD1 (5 bases). Looked up from germline, CDR1 is MNHEY and CDR2 is SMNVEV (reference sequence). The CDR3 sequence is 13 residues long. The ends were cut back, 2 bases at V and 6 bases at J, with 10 bases in the middle. The DNA for the CDR3 is TGTGCCAGCAGTTTAACCGGAGGGGCTGAAGCTTTCTTT. Translation: CASSLTGGAEAFF.

The rearrangement joins TRBV6-2 or TRBV6-3 to TRBJ2-5, with 7 bases that match TRBD1. Germline CDR1 reads MNHEY; CDR2 reads SVGEGT. This CDR3 region has 16 residues. The V and J ends lost 2 bases and 0 bases, in that order; junction bases with no gene match: 6. The CDR3 DNA sequence: TGTGCCAGCAGTTACGCTGACAGGGCTAACCAAGAGACCCAGTACTTC. This translates into CASSYADRANQETQYF.